A single sample gave rise to the 30 T cell receptor beta chains below, sequenced in a study of CD8 T cells in Susac syndrome. Random hexamers served to reverse transcribe roughly 0.45 to 1 ug RNA. Each CDR3 protein is one row after TCRdb ran MiXCR on the immunoSEQ multiplex PCR reads. The sample lists about 76,000 distinct CDR3 sequences, 90% to 95% occurring once. Sample: CD8+ T cells from PBMCs. All receptors come from a human donor with multiple sclerosis.

V is TRBV30 and J is TRBJ1-3; weak D call: TRBD1 (6 bases). CDR1 and CDR2 from the germline V gene are GTSNPN and SVGIG (reference sequence). The CDR3 is made up of 13 amino acids. V lost 6 bases and J 4 bases, leaving 13 bases between the germline ends. CDR3 bases: TGTGCCTGCCACAGGACAGCAGGAAACACCATATATTTT. Translation gives CACHRTAGNTIYF.

The chain has TRBV19 and TRBJ1-5, with D hard to call. Deletions cut 4 bases from V and 1 base from J, with 11 bases between. The germline gives CDR1 LNHDA, CDR2 SQIVND (reference sequence). The CDR3 has 15 amino acids. The DNA of the CDR3 is TGTGCCAGTAGTAAGAGACGGGAGAGCAATCAGCCCCAGCATTTT. Encoded protein: CASSKRRESNQPQHF.

The rearrangement links TRBV20-1 to TRBJ2-7, with no clear D. CDR3 length: 14 amino acids. The V end was cut by 2 bases, the J end by 0 bases, with 11 bases between. Per the germline V gene, CDR1 is DFQATT and CDR2 is SNEGSKA (reference sequence). The DNA for the CDR3 is TGCAGTGCTAGAAAGCGCTCAAGCTCCTACGAGCAGTACTTC. Translation gives CSARKRSSSYEQYF.

The rearrangement joins TRBV5-1 to TRBJ2-1, with 11 bases aligning to TRBD2. The V gene's germline CDR1 is SGHRS and CDR2 YFSETQ. The length of the CDR3 is 13 residues. Trimming at V came to 5 bases and at J to 10 bases, leaving 5 bases not matched to a gene. In DNA form, the CDR3 reads TGCGCCAGCAGTTCTAGCGGGAGGCCGGAGCAGTTCTTC. Protein product: CASSSSGRPEQFF.

This rearrangement joins TRBV27 to TRBJ1-1, with D tentatively TRBD1 (5 bases). This CDR3 is built from 15 residues. Trimming took off 4 bases at V and 1 base at J, with 13 bases between the two ends. Germline values: CDR1 MNHEY, CDR2 SMNVEV (reference sequence). In DNA form, the CDR3 reads TGTGCCAGCAGTTATTGGGCCAGGGCGAACACTGAAGCTTTCTTT. This gives the protein CASSYWARANTEAFF.

This clonotype occurred once. The genes are TRBV7-2 and TRBJ2-7, with 9 bases identical to TRBD1. Germline loops: CDR1 SGHTA, CDR2 FQGNSA. V lost 5 bases and J lost 5; bases outside the gene matches: 10. CDR3 length equals 15 residues. The CDR3: CASSPPGQGLHEQYF. The CDR3 DNA sequence: TGTGCCAGCAGCCCACCGGGACAGGGTCTCCACGAGCAGTACTTC.

The CDR3, as DNA: TGTGCTAGTGGTTTGGTAGTTAAGGGTGGGACAGCCTTCTACGAGCAGTACTTC. Its translation: CASGLVVKGGTAFYEQYF. J is TRBJ2-7 and V is TRBV12-5, with TRBD1 matching 7 bases. Trimming cost V 0 bases and J 3 bases; bases outside gene matches: 14. Germline CDR1 is LGHNT and CDR2 is FRNRAP. This CDR3 is 18 amino acids long.

The chain combines TRBV28 with TRBJ2-2, with 8 bases identical to TRBD2. The CDR3 sequence is 17 residues long. CDR1 and CDR2 from the germline V gene are MDHEN and SYDVKM. With 5 bases clipped from V and 3 bases from J, the junction kept 11 bases outside the gene matches. The CDR3 region has the DNA TGTGCCAGCAGTCTCCCCGAAGGAGCGGGGGACACCGGGGAGCTGTTTTTT. Translation gives CASSLPEGAGDTGELFF.

The chain is built from TRBV25-1 and TRBJ2-1; D could derive from TRBD1 or TRBD2 (5 bases each). CDR1 MGHDK and CDR2 SYGVNS come from the germline V gene. The CDR3 is made up of 12 amino acids. The ends were cut back, 5 bases at V and 8 bases at J, with 10 bases in the middle. The CDR3 spells CASSRGSDEQFF. For the CDR3, the DNA is TGTGCCAGCAGTAGGGGTAGCGATGAGCAGTTCTTC.

The V and J genes are TRBV15 and TRBJ2-2; no clear D gene. Germline V gives CDR1 LNHNV, CDR2 YYDKDF (reference sequence). The CDR3 has 16 residues. Trimming pared 1 base from V and 0 bases from J, leaving 9 bases between. This chain's CDR3 is CATSRGAAPNTGELFF. The CDR3 DNA reads as TGTGCCACCAGCAGAGGGGCAGCACCGAACACCGGGGAGCTGTTTTTT.

The gene calls are TRBV6-5 and TRBJ2-3; the D gene is possibly TRBD2 (5 bases). The CDR3 is 17 residues long. The V gene's germline CDR1 is MNHEY and CDR2 SVGAGI. Trimming cost V 2 bases and J 1 base, with 16 bases left between them. The CDR3 reads CASSYPFSGEGTDTQYF. CDR3 nucleotide sequence: TGTGCCAGCAGTTACCCCTTCAGCGGAGAAGGCACAGATACGCAGTATTTT.

This chain uses TRBV29-1 with TRBJ1-1; a possible D gene is TRBD1 (5 bases). V lost 4 bases to trimming and J lost 3 bases, with 15 bases between them. This CDR3 has 14 amino acids. Looked up from germline, CDR1 is SQVTM and CDR2 is ANQGSEA. The CDR3 sequence: CSVAGAGRYTEAFF. The DNA of the CDR3 is TGCAGCGTTGCGGGTGCGGGGCGGTACACTGAAGCTTTCTTT.

The CDR3 DNA follows: TGTGCCAGTAGTATTTTCGGGGGAGGCTCCTACAATGAGCAGTTCTTC. This gives the protein CASSIFGGGSYNEQFF. The chain joins TRBV19 to TRBJ2-1; weak D call: TRBD2 (6 bases). Looked up from germline, CDR1 is LNHDA and CDR2 is SQIVND (reference sequence). Trimming removed 3 bases at V and 0 bases at J, with 12 bases between. The CDR3 runs 16 residues. Looking up the rest from reference TRBV19 and TRBJ2-1 gives the full variable domain: DGGITQSPKYLFRKEGQNVTLSCEQNLNHDAMYWYRQDPGQGLRLIYYSQIVNDFQKGDIAEGYSVSREKKESFPLTVTSAQKNPTAFYLCASSIFGGGSYNEQFFGPGTRLTVL.

V usage is TRBV10-3 and J usage is TRBJ1-1; perhaps TRBD1 as D (5 bases). The CDR3 loop spans 13 amino acids. Trimming removed 2 bases from V and 1 base from J, with 5 bases in between. The germline gives CDR1 ENHRY, CDR2 SYGVKD. The CDR3 nucleotides are TGTGCCATCAGTGAGACAGGGAACACTGAAGCTTTCTTT. It is translated as CAISETGNTEAFF.

The chain employs TRBV4-1 and TRBJ1-4, with 9 bases matching TRBD1. Germline V lookup: CDR1 MGHRA, CDR2 YSYEKL. V lost 3 bases, J lost 5 bases, and 1 base stayed unmatched. The CDR3 length is 14 residues. The CDR3, as DNA: TGCGCCAGCAGCCAGGGGACAGGGAATGAAAAACTGTTTTTT. Encoded protein: CASSQGTGNEKLFF.

V is TRBV21-1 and J is TRBJ1-5. TRBV21-1 is a pseudogene. The CDR3 has 11 residues. As DNA, the CDR3 is TGTGCCAGCAGGAATGGACAGCCCCAGCATTTT. Its protein product is CASRNGQPQHF.

V and J are TRBV12-3 or TRBV12-4 and TRBJ2-1; TRBD2 matches 8 bases. The CDR3 sequence is 15 residues long. V trimming: 3 bases; J trimming: 7 bases; junction bases outside the gene matches: 8. The DNA for the CDR3 is TGTGCCAGCAGTTTCCCAGCGGGAGAAGAGAATGAGCAGTTCTTC. Protein: CASSFPAGEENEQFF.

J is TRBJ1-4 and V is TRBV12-3 or TRBV12-4, with 8 bases fitting TRBD1. The CDR3 has 15 residues. V shed 6 bases, J shed 1 base, and the junction held 4 bases outside the gene matches. CDR3 protein: CASRETGGTNEKLFF. The CDR3 coding sequence is TGTGCCAGCAGGGAAACAGGGGGAACTAATGAAAAACTGTTTTTT.

J is TRBJ2-3 and V is TRBV12-3 or TRBV12-4; tentatively, D is TRBD2 (6 bases). The ends were cut back, 0 bases at V and 5 bases at J, with 9 bases in the middle. The CDR3 contains 14 residues. The CDR3 is CASSLAGGRDTQYF. As DNA, the CDR3 is TGTGCCAGCAGTTTAGCGGGAGGAAGAGATACGCAGTATTTT.

This sequence joins TRBV12-3 or TRBV12-4 and TRBJ2-1, with D perhaps TRBD2 (6 bases). Trimming pared 5 bases from V and 4 bases from J, leaving 15 bases between. CDR3 size: 15 residues. The CDR3 here is CASSPSSVPYNEQFF. The CDR3 DNA reads TGTGCCAGCAGTCCTTCTAGCGTACCTTACAATGAGCAGTTCTTC.

The chain recombines TRBV3-1 with TRBJ2-5; tentatively, D is TRBD1 (6 bases). The CDR3 is 16 residues long. Trimming left V 4 bases short and J 1 base short, with 16 bases between. The germline V gene has CDR1 LGHDT and CDR2 YNNKEL (reference sequence). The CDR3 DNA sequence: TGTGCCAGCAGCCCGGACACTCAAGGGGGCCAAGAGACCCAGTACTTC. Amino acid sequence: CASSPDTQGGQETQYF.

V gene TRBV28 combines with J gene TRBJ1-2, with D possibly matching TRBD1 (5 bases). The germline V and J ends were trimmed by 8 bases and 5 bases, with 15 bases remaining between them. The CDR3 length is 13 residues. CDR1 MDHEN and CDR2 SYDVKM come from the germline V gene. In DNA form, the CDR3 reads TGTGCCAGCGTCGGGGGGGAGCGATATGGCTACACCTTC. It encodes CASVGGERYGYTF.

V and J are TRBV27 and TRBJ2-1; D is perhaps TRBD2 (6 bases). Germline assignment: CDR1 MNHEY and CDR2 SMNVEV (reference sequence). Deletions cut 6 bases from V and 5 bases from J, with 11 bases between. The CDR3 has 13 amino acids. CDR3 in amino acids: CASSRGLHNEQFF. CDR3 DNA sequence: TGTGCCAGCAGCCGGGGACTTCACAATGAGCAGTTCTTC.

The chain employs TRBV25-1 and TRBJ2-7; possibly TRBD1 or TRBD2 for D (5 bases each). The CDR3 extends over 14 amino acids. The germline gives CDR1 MGHDK, CDR2 SYGVNS. Trimming cost V 2 bases and J 4 bases, with 12 bases left between them. The CDR3 region has the DNA TGTGCCAGCAGTGAAAGTGGGACCGCGTACGAGCAGTACTTC. It specifies CASSESGTAYEQYF.

The CDR3 DNA reads as TGCAGTGCTAGAGTGGTTAGCGTAGCCTACAATGAGCAGTTCTTC. It translates to CSARVVSVAYNEQFF. The V gene is TRBV20-1, the J gene TRBJ2-1, with TRBD2 as a possible D gene (5 bases). Germline V CDR1 and CDR2: DFQATT, SNEGSKA (reference sequence). With 1 base removed from V and 2 bases from J, the gap between germline ends came to 12 bases. This CDR3 spans 15 amino acids.

The gene calls are TRBV19 and TRBJ2-1; 9 positions agree with TRBD2. The CDR3 loop spans 16 amino acids. V lost 10 bases and J lost 7; bases outside the gene matches: 17. CDR1 is LNHDA, CDR2 SQIVND, per germline (reference sequence). The CDR3 sequence is CATVVGTRGGENEQFF. DNA of the CDR3: TGTGCCACCGTTGTCGGGACGCGCGGGGGGGAAAATGAGCAGTTCTTC.

V gene TRBV12-3 or TRBV12-4 combines with J gene TRBJ2-7; TRBD2 agrees at 13 bases. The CDR3 extends over 14 amino acids. Trimming at V came to 8 bases and at J to 5 bases, leaving 6 bases not matched to a gene. The CDR3 sequence is CASGPGLAGHEQYF. CDR3 DNA sequence: TGTGCCAGCGGGCCGGGACTAGCGGGACACGAGCAGTACTTC.

The chain couples TRBV12-3 or TRBV12-4 to TRBJ2-5, with unresolved D. V was pared by 5 bases and J by 5 bases, with 18 bases between. The CDR3 is 15 amino acids. The CDR3 DNA is TGTGCCAGCAGTCTGACACTTTCCATGGGGGAGACCCAGTACTTC. Translation gives CASSLTLSMGETQYF.

This sequence joins TRBV7-9 and TRBJ1-1; D possibly corresponds to TRBD1 (6 bases). Trimming took off 5 bases at V and 3 bases at J, with 13 bases between the two ends. The CDR3 spans 14 residues. Germline loops: CDR1 SEHNR, CDR2 FQNEAQ (reference sequence). CDR3 DNA sequence: TGTGCCAGCAGCCCCAGGGGAGAACACACTGAAGCTTTCTTT. Residues: CASSPRGEHTEAFF. Using reference TRBV7-9 and TRBJ1-1 for the parts outside the CDR3, the full variable domain is DTGVSQNPRHKITKRGQNVTFRCDPISEHNRLYWYRQTLGQGPEFLTYFQNEAQLEKSRLLSDRFSAERPKGSFSTLEIQRTEQGDSAMYLCASSPRGEHTEAFFGQGTRLTVV.

Only one count was recorded for this clonotype. The chain couples TRBV10-3 to TRBJ2-1; 7 bases are a match to TRBD1. The germline CDR1 and CDR2 sequences are ENHRY and SYGVKD. The CDR3 spans 17 residues. V trimming: 3 bases; J trimming: 13 bases; junction bases outside the gene matches: 21. CDR3 DNA: TGTGCCATCAGTGACCAAAACCCCGCGGCCCCGGGACAGTATCAGTTCTTC. It specifies CAISDQNPAAPGQYQFF.